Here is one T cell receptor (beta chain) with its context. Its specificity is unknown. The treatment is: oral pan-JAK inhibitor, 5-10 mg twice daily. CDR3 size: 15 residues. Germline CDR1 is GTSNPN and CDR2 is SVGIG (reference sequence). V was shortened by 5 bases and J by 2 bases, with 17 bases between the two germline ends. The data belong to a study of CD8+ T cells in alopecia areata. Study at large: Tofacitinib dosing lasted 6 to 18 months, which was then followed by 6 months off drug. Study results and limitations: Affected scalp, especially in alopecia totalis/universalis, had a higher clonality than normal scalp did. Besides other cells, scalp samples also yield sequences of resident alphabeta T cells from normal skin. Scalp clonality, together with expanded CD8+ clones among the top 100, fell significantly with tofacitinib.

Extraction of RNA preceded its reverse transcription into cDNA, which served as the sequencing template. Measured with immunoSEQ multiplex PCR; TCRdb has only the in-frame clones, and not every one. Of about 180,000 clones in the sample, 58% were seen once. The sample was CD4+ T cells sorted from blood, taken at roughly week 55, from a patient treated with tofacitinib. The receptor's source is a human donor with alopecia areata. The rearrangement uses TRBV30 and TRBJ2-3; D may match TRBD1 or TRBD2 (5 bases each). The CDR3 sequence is CAWGEGAGFTDTQYF. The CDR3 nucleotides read TGTGCCTGGGGCGAGGGCGCAGGGTTCACAGATACGCAGTATTTT.